Following are 30 T cell receptor beta chains from one sample sequenced in a study of CD8 T cells in Susac syndrome. A quantity of roughly 0.5 to 1 ug RNA underwent reverse transcription using random hexamers. Using its own MiXCR run on the immunoSEQ multiplex PCR reads, TCRdb lists one record per CDR3 protein. Here the sample spans approximately 300,000 distinct CDR3 sequences, approximately 85% being singletons. Sequenced material: CD8+ T cells from PBMCs. These receptors came from a human donor with multiple sclerosis.

This chain uses TRBV6-5 with TRBJ2-7, with 7 positions matching TRBD1. V gave up 5 bases and J gave up 2 bases; unmatched junction bases: 6. The CDR3 covers 14 residues. Germline CDR1 and CDR2: MNHEY and SVGAGI. The CDR3 DNA is TGTGCCAGCAGTGTACAGGGGCGAGCCTACGAGCAGTACTTC. Amino acids: CASSVQGRAYEQYF.

The chain uses TRBV5-6 and TRBJ1-2, with D perhaps matching TRBD1 (5 bases). The CDR3 has 10 amino acids. Per germline, CDR1 SGHDT and CDR2 YYEEEE. Trimming left V 7 bases short and J 10 bases short, with 11 bases between. The CDR3 spells CASAGDYYTF. CDR3 sequence (DNA): TGTGCCAGCGCCGGGGACTACTACACCTTC. The whole variable domain, remainder taken from reference TRBV5-6 and TRBJ1-2, is DAGVTQSPTHLIKTRGQQVTLRCSPKSGHDTVSWYQQALGQGPQFIFQYYEEEERQRGNFPDRFSGHQFPNYSSELNVNALLLGDSALYLCASAGDYYTFGSGTRLTVV.

DNA of the CDR3: TGTGCCAGCAGTTCCTCGGGTGACGCTATCTACGAGCAGTACTTC. It specifies CASSSSGDAIYEQYF. V and J are TRBV27 and TRBJ2-7, with D unclear. Trimming took off 4 bases at V and 3 bases at J, with 16 bases between the two ends. The CDR3 has 15 amino acids. Germline CDR1 is MNHEY and CDR2 is SMNVEV (reference sequence).

This clonotype was counted a single time. No conserved phenylalanine or tryptophan is present at the end of the CDR3, so a read error is the likely explanation. The chain recombines TRBV15 with TRBJ1-5; 8 nucleotides align to TRBD1. The CDR3 is made up of 14 amino acids. Losses at the gene ends were 7 bases for V and 4 bases for J; bases not matched to a gene: 6. Germline V CDR1 and CDR2: LNHNV, YYDKDF (reference sequence). CDR3 sequence (DNA): TGTGCCACCAACAGGGGGGCCGCTAATCAGCCCCAGCATCTT. Translating gives CATNRGAANQPQHL.

The chain combines TRBV27 with TRBJ1-5, with D perhaps matching TRBD1 (6 bases). The CDR3 sequence is 15 residues long. Germline-derived CDR1 and CDR2 are MNHEY and SMNVEV (reference sequence). Trimming shortened V by 4 bases and J by 7 bases, and 17 bases separated the two germline ends. The CDR3 coding sequence is TGTGCCAGCAGTTCCAACAGGGCAACGGGACAGCCCCAGCATTTT. Its translation: CASSSNRATGQPQHF.

The CDR3 spells CSARDQMPTGKEQYF. CDR3 sequence (DNA): TGCAGTGCTAGAGATCAAATGCCGACAGGGAAGGAGCAGTACTTC. This sequence joins TRBV20-1 and TRBJ2-7; TRBD1 matches 7 bases. After removal of 0 bases from V and 7 bases from J, the junction contained 12 bases not matched to a gene. Germline lookup yields CDR1 DFQATT and CDR2 SNEGSKA (reference sequence). The CDR3 sequence is 15 residues long.

This chain joins TRBV10-3 and TRBJ1-1, with a weak D call TRBD1 (5 bases). The V gene lost 4 bases and the J gene lost 5 bases, with 8 bases spanning the gap. The germline V gene encodes CDR1 ENHRY and CDR2 SYGVKD. The CDR3 has 12 amino acids. CDR3 amino acids: CAISVQGTEAFF. CDR3 nucleotide sequence: TGTGCCATCAGTGTGCAGGGTACTGAAGCTTTCTTT.

This sequence joins TRBV9 and TRBJ2-3, with D maybe TRBD2 (5 bases). Germline V gene sequence: CDR1 SGDLS, CDR2 YYNGEE. With 0 bases removed from V and 5 bases from J, the gap between germline ends came to 10 bases. This CDR3 comprises 14 residues. CDR3 loop: CASSVVSVGDTQYF. The DNA for the CDR3 is TGTGCCAGCAGCGTAGTTAGCGTTGGAGATACGCAGTATTTT.

V gene TRBV1 combines with J gene TRBJ2-1. TRBV1 is labeled a pseudogene. This CDR3 has 14 residues. Here the CDR3 DNA reads TGCACCAGCAGCCAAGATGGGTCATGCAATGAGCAGTTCTTC. It is translated as CTSSQDGSCNEQFF.

This clonotype was detected only a few times. The V call is TRBV9, the J call TRBJ1-3; no clear D gene. The germline gives CDR1 SGDLS, CDR2 YYNGEE. V was cut by 0 bases and J by 0 bases, with 7 bases left in between. This CDR3 is built from 15 residues. The CDR3 DNA reads as TGTGCCAGCAGCGTAGAAGGGATCTCTGGAAACACCATATATTTT. Translated: CASSVEGISGNTIYF.

The chain has TRBV29-1 and TRBJ2-7; a possible D gene is TRBD1 (6 bases). V gave up 6 bases and J gave up 0 bases, with 15 bases separating them. The CDR3 extends over 14 amino acids. Germline assignment: CDR1 SQVTM and CDR2 ANQGSEA. CDR3 in amino acids: CSVTGHRSSYEQYF. CDR3 in DNA: TGCAGCGTAACGGGACATCGGAGCTCCTACGAGCAGTACTTC.

The genes are TRBV19 and TRBJ2-3, with D uncertain. Trimming left V 5 bases short and J 6 bases short, with 15 bases between. The germline V gene has CDR1 LNHDA and CDR2 SQIVND (reference sequence). The CDR3 loop spans 14 amino acids. Here the CDR3 reads CASSSPAYPDTQYF. The CDR3 DNA sequence: TGTGCCAGTAGTTCTCCCGCCTACCCTGATACGCAGTATTTT.

The gene calls are TRBV4-3 and TRBJ2-7; D ambiguous. Germline V lookup: CDR1 LGHNA, CDR2 YSLEER. V dropped 3 bases and J dropped 1 base, with 10 bases sitting between them. The CDR3 contains 14 residues. The CDR3 is CASSHNSYSYEQYF. CDR3 bases: TGCGCCAGCAGCCACAATAGTTATTCCTACGAGCAGTACTTC.

Here the CDR3 reads CASGAGLGDTGELFF. CDR3 DNA: TGTGCCAGCGGGGCCGGACTAGGGGACACCGGGGAGCTGTTTTTT. The V and J genes are TRBV7-3 and TRBJ2-2, with TRBD2 identical over 7 bases. The germline CDR1 and CDR2 sequences are SGHTA and FQGTGA. With V trimmed by 8 bases and J by 3 bases, 9 bases remained unmatched. The CDR3 runs to 15 residues.

The chain joins TRBV12-3 or TRBV12-4 to TRBJ2-7, with D hard to call. CDR3 length: 14 residues. V lost 6 bases to trimming and J lost 4 bases, with 16 bases between them. The CDR3 DNA reads as TGTGCCAGCAGCTCAATAATCGCCCATTACGAGCAGTACTTC. Amino acids: CASSSIIAHYEQYF.

The CDR3 bases are TGTGCCAGTAGTGATGGACTAGCGATCAACGAGCAGTACTTC. This sequence encodes CASSDGLAINEQYF. This chain links TRBV19 with TRBJ2-7; TRBD2 aligns across 9 bases. The CDR3 loop spans 14 amino acids. The V segment lost 5 bases and the J segment 5 bases; nucleotides outside the gene matches: 7. Germline V lookup: CDR1 LNHDA, CDR2 SQIVND (reference sequence).

The V call is TRBV14, the J call TRBJ2-1; TRBD1 agrees at 8 bases. V shed 4 bases and J 9 bases; nucleotides not matched to a gene: 26. Germline V CDR1 and CDR2: SGHDN, FVKESK. The CDR3 sequence is 20 residues long. The DNA of the CDR3 is TGTGCCAGCAGCCTTAGGACAGGGACCCCCCAGCCCCCACCTAGGGGTGAGCAGTTCTTC. Translation gives CASSLRTGTPQPPPRGEQFF.

This chain connects TRBV20-1 to TRBJ2-5; 8 nucleotides line up with TRBD2. CDR1 and CDR2 (germline): DFQATT, SNEGSKA (reference sequence). Trimming at V came to 3 bases and at J to 5 bases, leaving 11 bases not matched to a gene. CDR3 length: 15 amino acids. CDR3 sequence reads: CSAREAGEVGETQYF. In DNA, the CDR3 is TGCAGTGCTAGGGAAGCGGGAGAGGTCGGGGAGACCCAGTACTTC.

CDR3 loop: CSARERLNTGELFF. In DNA form, the CDR3 reads TGCAGTGCTAGAGAAAGGTTGAACACCGGGGAGCTGTTTTTT. The chain uses TRBV20-1 and TRBJ2-2; D gene unclear. Germline V lookup: CDR1 DFQATT, CDR2 SNEGSKA (reference sequence). The CDR3 length is 14 residues. V lost 0 bases and J lost 1, with 6 bases in between.

V gene TRBV7-8 combines with J gene TRBJ1-2; 7 positions agree with TRBD1. With 4 bases clipped from V and 0 bases from J, the junction kept 11 bases outside the gene matches. Per the germline V gene, CDR1 is SGHVS and CDR2 is FQNEAQ. CDR3 length: 17 residues. CDR3 residues: CASSSGSGQSTNYGYTF. The DNA for the CDR3 is TGTGCCAGCAGCTCGGGTTCGGGACAGTCAACTAACTATGGCTACACCTTC. The variable domain in full, completed from reference TRBV7-8 and TRBJ1-2, reads GAGVSQSPRYKVAKRGQDVALRCDPISGHVSLFWYQQALGQGPEFLTYFQNEAQLDKSGLPSDRFFAERPEGSVSTLKIQRTQQEDSAVYLCASSSGSGQSTNYGYTFGSGTRLTVV.

This clonotype came up a few times. For the CDR3, the DNA is TGTGCCAGCAGCCAGGGACTGAGCTCCTACGAGCAGTACTTC. Protein sequence: CASSQGLSSYEQYF. The chain recombines TRBV12-3 or TRBV12-4 with TRBJ2-7; D perhaps matches TRBD2 (6 bases). Trimming stripped 6 bases from V and 0 bases from J, with 12 bases between. CDR3 length equals 14 residues.

The chain links TRBV28 to TRBJ1-4; D not certain. V lost 2 bases and J 3 bases, leaving 10 bases between the germline ends. The CDR3 is 15 residues long. CDR1 and CDR2 (germline): MDHEN, SYDVKM. CDR3 nucleotides: TGTGCCAGCAGTTTAACCGGGGAACCTAATGAAAAACTGTTTTTT. This translates into CASSLTGEPNEKLFF.

This clonotype was seen once. This chain links TRBV12-3 or TRBV12-4 with TRBJ1-2, with 11 bases fitting TRBD1. Trimming cost V 7 bases and J 4 bases; bases outside gene matches: 8. This CDR3 is built from 15 residues. The CDR3 spells CASTSGTGGFYGYTF. The CDR3 coding sequence is TGTGCCAGCACCTCCGGGACAGGGGGTTTCTATGGCTACACCTTC.

The chain couples TRBV4-3 to TRBJ2-1, with 9 nucleotides matching TRBD2. Germline CDR1 reads LGHNA; CDR2 reads YSLEER. The CDR3 spans 20 residues. Losses at the gene ends were 0 bases for V and 5 bases for J; bases not matched to a gene: 17. In DNA, the CDR3 is TGCGCCAGCAGCCAAGACGGGGGGACTAGCTACACCAACCCTAACAATGAGCAGTTCTTC. As protein: CASSQDGGTSYTNPNNEQFF.

The chain recombines TRBV9 with TRBJ1-2; D unresolved. V was clipped by 1 base and J by 4 bases, with 8 bases between them. The CDR3 loop spans 13 amino acids. CDR1 and CDR2 from the germline V gene are SGDLS and YYNGEE. The CDR3 reads CASSVSGSYGYTF. CDR3 coding DNA: TGTGCCAGCAGCGTAAGCGGGAGCTATGGCTACACCTTC. The full variable domain, rest sourced from reference TRBV9 and TRBJ1-2, is DSGVTQTPKHLITATGQRVTLRCSPRSGDLSVYWYQQSLDQGLQFLIQYYNGEERAKGNILERFSAQQFPDLHSELNLSSLELGDSALYFCASSVSGSYGYTFGSGTRLTVV.

The chain links TRBV28 to TRBJ2-5; tentative D call: TRBD2 (6 bases). The CDR3 runs to 15 residues. V shed 6 bases and J shed 2 bases, with 16 bases lying between them. CDR1 is MDHEN and CDR2 is SYDVKM in the germline V gene. CDR3 DNA sequence: TGTGCCAGCAGCTGGTGGGGGGATGAGCAAGAGACCCAGTACTTC. It translates to CASSWWGDEQETQYF.

V and J are TRBV28 and TRBJ2-1; 11 bases align to TRBD2. The length of the CDR3 is 17 residues. Trimming at V came to 6 bases and at J to 7 bases, leaving 14 bases not matched to a gene. Per germline, CDR1 MDHEN and CDR2 SYDVKM. CDR3 DNA sequence: TGTGCCAGCAGCACCTTGACTAGCGGGGAGCCTTATAATGAGCAGTTCTTC. Protein product: CASSTLTSGEPYNEQFF.

This sequence joins TRBV28 and TRBJ2-2, with D possibly TRBD2 on 6 matching bases. Trimming took 4 bases from V and 6 from J, leaving 18 bases between them. This CDR3 has 16 amino acids. The germline gives CDR1 MDHEN, CDR2 SYDVKM. CDR3 sequence: CASSSPQRLGAGELFF. The CDR3 region has the DNA TGTGCCAGCAGTTCTCCCCAGCGACTAGGGGCCGGGGAGCTGTTTTTT.

J is TRBJ1-1 and V is TRBV4-3; D is ambiguous. Trimming took 5 bases from V and 1 from J, leaving 11 bases between them. Germline assignment: CDR1 LGHNA and CDR2 YSLEER. The CDR3 covers 14 residues. CDR3 loop: CASSVGRPNTEAFF. CDR3 nucleotide sequence: TGCGCCAGCAGCGTGGGCAGACCGAACACTGAAGCTTTCTTT.

This chain uses TRBV24-1 with TRBJ2-1, with 7 bases matching TRBD2. The germline V gene encodes CDR1 KGHDR and CDR2 SFDVKD. The CDR3 has 13 residues. Losses at the gene ends were 9 bases for V and 7 bases for J; bases not matched to a gene: 8. This CDR3 reads CATEVPAGNEQFF. The CDR3 DNA reads as TGTGCCACCGAGGTGCCAGCGGGGAATGAGCAGTTCTTC.